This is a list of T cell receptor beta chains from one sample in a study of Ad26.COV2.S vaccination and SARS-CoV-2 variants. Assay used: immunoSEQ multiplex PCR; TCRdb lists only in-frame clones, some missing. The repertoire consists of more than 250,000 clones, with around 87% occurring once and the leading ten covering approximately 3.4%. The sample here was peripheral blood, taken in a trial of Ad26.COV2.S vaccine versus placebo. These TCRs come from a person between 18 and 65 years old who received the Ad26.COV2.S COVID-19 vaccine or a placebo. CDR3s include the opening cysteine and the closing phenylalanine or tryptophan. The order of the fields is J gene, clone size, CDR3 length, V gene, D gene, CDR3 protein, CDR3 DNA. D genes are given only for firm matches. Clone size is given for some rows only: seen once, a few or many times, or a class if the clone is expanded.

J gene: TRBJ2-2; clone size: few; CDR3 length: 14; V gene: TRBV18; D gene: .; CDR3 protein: CASSPIQGFGELFF; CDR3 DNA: TGTGCCAGCTCACCTATCCAAGGATTCGGGGAGCTGTTTTTT
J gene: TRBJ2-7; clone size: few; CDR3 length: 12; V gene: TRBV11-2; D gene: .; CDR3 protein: CASSLEVGEQYF; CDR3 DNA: TGTGCCAGCAGCTTAGAAGTGGGAGAGCAGTACTTC
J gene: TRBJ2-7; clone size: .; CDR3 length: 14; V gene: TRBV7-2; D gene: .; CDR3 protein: CASSFRDIGWEQYF; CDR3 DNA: TGTGCCAGCAGCTTCCGGGACATCGGATGGGAGCAGTACTTC
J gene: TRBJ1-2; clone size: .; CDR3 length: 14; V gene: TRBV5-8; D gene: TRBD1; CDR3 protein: CASSFSDRGGSYTF; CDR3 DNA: TGTGCCAGCAGCTTCTCGGACAGGGGTGGTAGCTACACCTTC
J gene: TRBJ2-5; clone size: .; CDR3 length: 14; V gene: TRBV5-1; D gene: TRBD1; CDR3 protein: CASSDRQGRETQYF; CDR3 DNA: TGCGCCAGCAGCGACCGACAGGGGAGGGAGACCCAGTACTTC
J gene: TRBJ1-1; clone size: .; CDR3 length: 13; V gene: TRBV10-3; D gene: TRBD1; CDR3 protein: CAIRTGVGTEAFF; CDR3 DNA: TGTGCCATCCGGACAGGGGTGGGAACTGAAGCTTTCTTT
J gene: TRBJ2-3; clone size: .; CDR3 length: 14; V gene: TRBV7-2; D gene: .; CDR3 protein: CASSLGHSTDTQYF; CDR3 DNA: TGTGCCAGCAGCTTAGGACACTCCACAGATACGCAGTATTTT
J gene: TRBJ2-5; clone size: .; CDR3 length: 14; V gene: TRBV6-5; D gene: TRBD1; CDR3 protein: CASSSRQGQETQYF; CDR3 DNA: TGTGCCAGCAGTTCTCGACAGGGCCAAGAGACCCAGTACTTC
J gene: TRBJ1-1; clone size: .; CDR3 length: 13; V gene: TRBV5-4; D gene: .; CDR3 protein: CASSPGTPYEAFF; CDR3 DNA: TGTGCCAGCAGTCCCGGGACACCCTATGAAGCTTTCTTT
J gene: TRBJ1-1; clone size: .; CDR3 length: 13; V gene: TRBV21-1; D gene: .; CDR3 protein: CASSRARKTEAFF; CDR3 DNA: TGTGCCAGCAGCCGGGCGCGGAAGACTGAAGCTTTCTTT
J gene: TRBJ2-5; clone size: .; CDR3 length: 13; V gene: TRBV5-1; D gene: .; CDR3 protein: CASSQGGSETQYF; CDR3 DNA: TGCGCCAGCAGCCAAGGGGGGTCCGAGACCCAGTACTTC
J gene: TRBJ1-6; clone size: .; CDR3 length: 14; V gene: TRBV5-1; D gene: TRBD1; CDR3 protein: CASSGGQASSPLHF; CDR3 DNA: TGCGCCAGCAGCGGCGGACAGGCTAGTTCACCCCTCCACTTT
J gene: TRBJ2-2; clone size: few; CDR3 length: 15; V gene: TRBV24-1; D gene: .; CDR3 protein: CATSDATGNTGELFF; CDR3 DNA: TGTGCCACCAGTGATGCGACAGGAAACACCGGGGAGCTGTTTTTT
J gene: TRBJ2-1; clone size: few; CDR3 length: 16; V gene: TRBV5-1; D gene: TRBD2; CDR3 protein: CASSPWTSGVGDEQFF; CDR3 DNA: TGCGCCAGCAGCCCATGGACTAGCGGGGTCGGGGATGAGCAGTTCTTC
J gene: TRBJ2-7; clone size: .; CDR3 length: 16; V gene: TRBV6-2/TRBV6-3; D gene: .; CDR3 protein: CASSYPETGYSYEQYF; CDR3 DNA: TGTGCCAGCAGTTACCCCGAGACAGGATACTCCTACGAGCAGTACTTC
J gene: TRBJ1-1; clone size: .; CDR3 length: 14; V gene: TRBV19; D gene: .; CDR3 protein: CASRILGRDTEAFF; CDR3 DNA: TGTGCCAGTCGTATTCTCGGGAGGGACACTGAAGCTTTCTTT
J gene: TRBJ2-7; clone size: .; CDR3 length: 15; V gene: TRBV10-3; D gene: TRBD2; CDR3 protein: CAISEPLAGAYEQYF; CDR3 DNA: TGTGCCATCAGTGAGCCCCTAGCGGGAGCTTACGAGCAGTACTTC
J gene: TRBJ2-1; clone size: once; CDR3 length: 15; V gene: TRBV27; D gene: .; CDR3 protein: CASSLGGPTYNEQFF; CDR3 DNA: TGTGCCAGCAGTTTAGGGGGGCCCACCTACAATGAGCAGTTCTTC
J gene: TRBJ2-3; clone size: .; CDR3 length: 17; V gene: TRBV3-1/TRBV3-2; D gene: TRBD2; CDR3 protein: CASSQRGLARDPDTQYF; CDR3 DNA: TGTGCCAGCAGCCAACGGGGACTAGCGCGTGATCCAGATACGCAGTATTTT
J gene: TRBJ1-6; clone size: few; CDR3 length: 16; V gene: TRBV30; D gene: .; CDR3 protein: CAWSSTGSSYNSPLHF; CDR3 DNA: TGTGCCTGGAGTTCGACGGGGAGCTCCTATAATTCACCCCTCCACTTT
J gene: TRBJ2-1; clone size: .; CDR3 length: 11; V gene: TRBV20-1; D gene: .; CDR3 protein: CSAKDYNEQFF; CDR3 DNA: TGCAGTGCTAAGGACTACAATGAGCAGTTCTTC
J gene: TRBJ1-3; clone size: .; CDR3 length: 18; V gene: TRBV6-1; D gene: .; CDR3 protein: CASSVDPIGLSSGNTIYF; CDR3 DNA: TGTGCCAGCAGTGTCGACCCGATTGGACTGTCCTCTGGAAACACCATATATTTT
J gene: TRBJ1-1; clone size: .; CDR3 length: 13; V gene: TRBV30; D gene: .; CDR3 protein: CAWMNEGGTEAFF; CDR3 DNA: TGTGCCTGGATGAACGAGGGCGGCACTGAAGCTTTCTTT
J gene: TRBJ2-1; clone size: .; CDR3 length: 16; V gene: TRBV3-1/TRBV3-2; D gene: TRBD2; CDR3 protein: CASSPWVLAGGNEQFF; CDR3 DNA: TGTGCCAGCAGCCCCTGGGTACTAGCGGGAGGCAATGAGCAGTTCTTC
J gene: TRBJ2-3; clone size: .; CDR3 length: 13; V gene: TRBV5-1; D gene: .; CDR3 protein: CASRDDPTDTQYF; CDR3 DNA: TGCGCCAGCAGGGATGACCCAACAGATACGCAGTATTTT
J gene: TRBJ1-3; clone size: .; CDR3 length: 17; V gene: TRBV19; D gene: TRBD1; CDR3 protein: CASSIAGTGISGNTIYF; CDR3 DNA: TGTGCCAGTAGTATCGCCGGGACAGGGATCTCTGGAAACACCATATATTTT
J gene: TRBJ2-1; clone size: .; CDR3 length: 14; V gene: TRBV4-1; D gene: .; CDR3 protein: CASTRQPPYNEQFF; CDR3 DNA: TGCGCCAGCACCCGACAGCCTCCCTACAATGAGCAGTTCTTC
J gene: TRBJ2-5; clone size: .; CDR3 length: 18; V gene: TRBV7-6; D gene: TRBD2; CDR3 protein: CASSPRTSGRAGEKTQYF; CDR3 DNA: TGTGCCAGCAGCCCGCGGACTAGCGGGAGGGCCGGGGAGAAGACCCAGTACTTC
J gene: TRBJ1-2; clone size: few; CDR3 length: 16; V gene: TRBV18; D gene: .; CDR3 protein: CASSRTDRQLWVGYTF; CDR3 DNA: TGTGCCAGCTCACGGACGGACAGACAACTATGGGTTGGCTACACCTTC
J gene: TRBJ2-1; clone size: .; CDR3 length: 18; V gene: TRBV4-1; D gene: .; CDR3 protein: CASSQVRRGSPPINEQFF; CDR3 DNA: TGCGCCAGCAGCCAAGTGAGAAGGGGCAGCCCCCCGATCAATGAGCAGTTCTTC
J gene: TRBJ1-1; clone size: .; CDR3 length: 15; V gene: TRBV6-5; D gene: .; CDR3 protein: CASIRSGVMNTEAFF; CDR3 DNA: TGTGCCAGCATCAGAAGCGGGGTCATGAACACTGAAGCTTTCTTT
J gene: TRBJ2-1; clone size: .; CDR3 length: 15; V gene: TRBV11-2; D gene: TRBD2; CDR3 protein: CASSLGGGRTNEQFF; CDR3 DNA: TGTGCCAGCAGCTTAGGCGGGGGGCGCACCAATGAGCAGTTCTTC
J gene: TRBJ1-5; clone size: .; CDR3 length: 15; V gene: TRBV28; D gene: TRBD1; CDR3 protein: CASSTRTGGNQPQHF; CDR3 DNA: TGTGCCAGCAGTACCCGGACAGGGGGCAATCAGCCCCAGCATTTT
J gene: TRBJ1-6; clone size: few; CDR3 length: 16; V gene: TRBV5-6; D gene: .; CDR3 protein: CASSLSGGSYNSPLHF; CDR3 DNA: TGTGCCAGCAGCTTATCGGGGGGCTCCTATAATTCACCCCTCCACTTT
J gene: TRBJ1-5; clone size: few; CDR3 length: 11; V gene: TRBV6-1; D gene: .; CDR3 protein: CASSETQPQHF; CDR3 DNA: TGTGCCAGCAGTGAAACTCAGCCCCAGCATTTT
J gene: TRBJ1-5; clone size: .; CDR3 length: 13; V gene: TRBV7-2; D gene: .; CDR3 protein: CASSLQGNQPQHF; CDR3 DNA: TGTGCCAGCAGCTTACAAGGCAATCAGCCCCAGCATTTT
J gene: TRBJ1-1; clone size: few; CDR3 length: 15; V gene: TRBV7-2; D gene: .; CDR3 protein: CASSFGELVNTEAFF; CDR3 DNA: TGTGCCAGCAGCTTCGGAGAATTGGTTAACACTGAAGCTTTCTTT
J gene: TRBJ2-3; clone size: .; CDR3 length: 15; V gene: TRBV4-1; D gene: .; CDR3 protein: CASSQDYSSTDTQYF; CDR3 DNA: TGCGCCAGCAGCCAAGATTACTCAAGCACAGATACGCAGTATTTT
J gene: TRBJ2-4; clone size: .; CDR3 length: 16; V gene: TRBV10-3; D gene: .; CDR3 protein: CAISEAGVLAKNIQYF; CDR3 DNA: TGTGCCATCAGTGAGGCAGGAGTACTAGCCAAAAACATTCAGTACTTC
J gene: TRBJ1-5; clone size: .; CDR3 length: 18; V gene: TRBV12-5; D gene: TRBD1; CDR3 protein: CASGLVRGTGGGGQPQHF; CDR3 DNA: TGTGCTAGTGGTTTGGTACGGGGGACAGGGGGCGGCGGTCAGCCCCAGCATTTT
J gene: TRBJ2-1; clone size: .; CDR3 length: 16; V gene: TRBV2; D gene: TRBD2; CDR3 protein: CASNPPRDYIYNEQFF; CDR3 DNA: TGTGCCAGCAACCCCCCCCGGGACTATATCTACAATGAGCAGTTCTTC
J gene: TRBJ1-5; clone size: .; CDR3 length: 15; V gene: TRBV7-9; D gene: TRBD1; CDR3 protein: CASSLETGGSQPQHF; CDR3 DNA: TGTGCCAGCAGCTTAGAAACAGGGGGCAGCCAGCCCCAGCATTTT
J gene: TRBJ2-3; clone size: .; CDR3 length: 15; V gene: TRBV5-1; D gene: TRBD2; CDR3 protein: CASSPGRVRSDTQYF; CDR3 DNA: TGCGCCAGCAGCCCAGGGAGGGTGAGGTCAGATACGCAGTATTTT
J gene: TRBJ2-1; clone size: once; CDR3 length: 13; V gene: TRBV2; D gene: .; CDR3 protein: CASSAGMYNEQFF; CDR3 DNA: TGTGCCAGCAGTGCCGGGATGTACAATGAGCAGTTCTTC
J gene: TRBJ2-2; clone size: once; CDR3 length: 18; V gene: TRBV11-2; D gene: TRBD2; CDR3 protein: CASRPTYQREVNTGELFF; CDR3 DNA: TGTGCCAGCAGACCCACTTACCAGCGGGAGGTTAACACCGGGGAGCTGTTTTTT
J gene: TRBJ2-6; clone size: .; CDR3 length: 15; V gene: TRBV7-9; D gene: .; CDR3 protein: CASSLPNPGANVLTF; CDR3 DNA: TGTGCCAGCAGTCTCCCAAACCCTGGGGCCAACGTCCTGACTTTC
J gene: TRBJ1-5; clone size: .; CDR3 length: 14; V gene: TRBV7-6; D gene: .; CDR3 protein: CASSRGGTNQPQHF; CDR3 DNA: TGTGCCAGCAGTAGAGGGGGGACGAATCAGCCCCAGCATTTT
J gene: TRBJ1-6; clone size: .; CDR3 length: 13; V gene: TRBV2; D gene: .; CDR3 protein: CASNAGGNSPLHF; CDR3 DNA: TGTGCCAGCAACGCGGGGGGAAATTCACCCCTCCACTTT
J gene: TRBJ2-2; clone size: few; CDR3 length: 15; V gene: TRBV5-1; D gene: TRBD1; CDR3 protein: CASSLTAGGSGELFF; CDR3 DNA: TGCGCCAGCAGCTTGACGGCAGGGGGATCCGGGGAGCTGTTTTTT
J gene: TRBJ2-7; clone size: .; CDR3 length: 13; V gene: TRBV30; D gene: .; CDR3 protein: CAWTLGPNYEQYF; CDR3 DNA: TGTGCCTGGACTTTGGGCCCGAATTACGAGCAGTACTTC
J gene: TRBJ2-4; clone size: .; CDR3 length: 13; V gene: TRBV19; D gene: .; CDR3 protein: CASSERQENIQYF; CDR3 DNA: TGTGCCAGTAGTGAAAGGCAGGAAAACATTCAGTACTTC
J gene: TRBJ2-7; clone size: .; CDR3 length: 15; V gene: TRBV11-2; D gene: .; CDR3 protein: CASSLEGGLSYEQYF; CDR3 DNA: TGTGCCAGCAGCTTAGAGGGGGGACTCTCCTACGAGCAGTACTTC
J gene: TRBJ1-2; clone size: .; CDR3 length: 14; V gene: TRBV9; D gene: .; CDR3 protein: CASSVANGIYGYTF; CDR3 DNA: TGTGCCAGCAGCGTAGCGAACGGGATCTATGGCTACACCTTC
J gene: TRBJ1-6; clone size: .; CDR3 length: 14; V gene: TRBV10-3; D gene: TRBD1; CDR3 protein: CAISAGTVNSPLHF; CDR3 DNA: TGTGCCATCAGCGCCGGGACAGTTAATTCACCCCTCCACTTT